This TCR beta chain was documented in a study of T cells in women clearing cervical HPV infection. Turning to this clone: Its specificity is not known. The read is 3 residues too short to cover the CDR3 end, so that end is filled in from the germline J gene.

Study outcomes and limitations: Controls had more TRBV6-7 (0.16%) than cases (approximately 0.11%).

Assay used: immunoSEQ multiplex PCR; TCRdb lists only in-frame clones, some missing. The listing records around 20,000 clones. With V trimmed by 4 bases and J by 0 bases, 4 bases remained unmatched. In germline, CDR1 is KGHSH, CDR2 LQKENI. This CDR3 region has 16 residues. The sequenced material came from blood buffy coat. The rearrangement joins TRBV18 to TRBJ1-5; 9 bases map to TRBD1. This receptor was obtained from a woman between 18 and 75 years old with a cervical HPV16 infection that either progressed to CIN3+ or cleared (not recorded which). The CDR3 region is CASSLQGAYSNQPQHF. The sequenced CDR3 bases are TGTGCCAGCTCACTACAGGGGGCTTATAGCAATCAGCCC.